A single sample is the source of the 9 T cell receptor beta chains below, sequenced in a study of cytomegalovirus exposure and HLA in healthy donors. Primers included in the PCR were 60 Vbeta and 13 Jbeta primers. Sequencing used immunoSEQ multiplex PCR; TCRdb keeps in-frame clones, though not all of them. This table has 150,000 to 200,000 clones, around 72% appearing once. Sample: PBMCs. All receptors derive from a woman in her fifties or sixties in good health and CMV-seropositive.

V is TRBV6-1 and J is TRBJ2-7; D possibly corresponds to TRBD1 (6 bases). With 2 bases removed from V and 3 bases from J, the gap between germline ends came to 11 bases. The CDR3 totals 14 residues. Germline V gene data show CDR1 as MNHNS and CDR2 as SASEGT. The CDR3 DNA follows: TGTGCCAGCAGTGAACACAGGGCGCTCTACGAGCAGTACTTC. This gives the protein CASSEHRALYEQYF.

The chain couples TRBV7-6 to TRBJ2-2, with 7 positions matching TRBD2. The germline gives CDR1 SGHVS, CDR2 FNYEAQ. Unmatched junction bases numbered 4, after V lost 5 bases and J lost 4 bases. The CDR3 spans 14 residues. The CDR3 spells CASSGRAGTGELFF. The DNA of the CDR3 is TGTGCCAGCAGCGGGAGGGCGGGCACCGGGGAGCTGTTTTTT.

The DNA of the CDR3 is TGTGCCTGGACCTCGGGACATCGCTACACCTTC. This sequence encodes CAWTSGHRYTF. The gene calls are TRBV30 and TRBJ1-2, with TRBD1 as a possible D gene (6 bases). Trimming pared 4 bases from V and 9 bases from J, leaving 12 bases between. The CDR3 has 11 amino acids. Germline V lookup: CDR1 GTSNPN, CDR2 SVGIG (reference sequence). The full variable domain, rest sourced from reference TRBV30 and TRBJ1-2, is SQTIHQWPATLVQPVGSPLSLECTVEGTSNPNLYWYRQAAGRGLQLLFYSVGIGQISSEVPQNLSASRPQDRQFILSSKKLLLSDSGFYLCAWTSGHRYTFGSGTRLTVV.

This clone has more than one count but fewer than ten. The rearrangement uses TRBV6-5 and TRBJ1-4, with D unclear. Germline CDR1 and CDR2: MNHEY and SVGAGI. The CDR3 sequence is 15 residues long. V dropped 2 bases and J dropped 3 bases, with 10 bases sitting between them. In nucleotides, the CDR3 is TGTGCCAGCAGTTACCTTTACAGTCCTAATGAAAAACTGTTTTTT. Protein sequence: CASSYLYSPNEKLFF.

This clone was detected once. One end of the junction does not line up with germline, which may come from a read error. V is TRBV30 and J is TRBJ1-2, with 7 bases that match TRBD1. Germline V CDR1 and CDR2: GTSNPN, SVGIG (reference sequence). The CDR3 totals 12 residues. The CDR3 sequence: CAWNGQGGRALF. For the CDR3, the DNA is TGTGCCTGGAATGGTCAGGGGGGCCGTGCACTCTTC.

This clone has a handful of counts. The V and J genes are TRBV7-9 and TRBJ2-1, with a possible D match to TRBD1 (6 bases). The CDR3 has 17 amino acids. Looked up from germline, CDR1 is SEHNR and CDR2 is FQNEAQ (reference sequence). The germline V and J ends were trimmed by 1 base and 0 bases, with 13 bases remaining between them. The CDR3 loop reads CASSLGSDRSSYNEQFF. The CDR3 DNA follows: TGTGCCAGCAGCTTAGGGTCTGACAGGAGCTCCTACAATGAGCAGTTCTTC.

In DNA, the CDR3 is TGTGCCAGCAGCCAACTACAGGGGGCAGGGGTTGGCTCCTATAATTCACCCCTCCACTTT. As protein: CASSQLQGAGVGSYNSPLHF. J is TRBJ1-6 and V is TRBV14; 9 bases match TRBD1. Unmatched junction bases numbered 11, after V lost 2 bases and J lost 0 bases. The CDR3 extends over 20 amino acids. The V gene's germline CDR1 is SGHDN and CDR2 FVKESK. Complete variable domain (other parts from reference TRBV14 and TRBJ1-6): EAGVTQFPSHSVIEKGQTVTLRCDPISGHDNLYWYRRVMGKEIKFLLHFVKESKQDESGMPNNRFLAERTGGTYSTLKVQPAELEDSGVYFCASSQLQGAGVGSYNSPLHFGNGTRLTVT.

The V call is TRBV7-6, the J call TRBJ2-1, with a possible D match to TRBD2 (6 bases). Trimming removed 2 bases at V and 5 bases at J, with 13 bases between. CDR3 length equals 15 residues. In germline, CDR1 is SGHVS, CDR2 FNYEAQ. The CDR3 loop is CASSLFRDFNNEQFF. The CDR3 DNA follows: TGTGCCAGCAGCTTATTCCGGGACTTCAACAATGAGCAGTTCTTC.

The chain carries TRBV11-3 and TRBJ2-5; 8 positions agree with TRBD2. From germline, CDR1 is SGHNT and CDR2 YENEEA. The CDR3 has 15 residues. V was clipped by 8 bases and J by 4 bases; unmatched bases: 12. The CDR3 is CASGRPGLVRETQYF. In DNA form, the CDR3 reads TGTGCCAGCGGCCGACCGGGACTAGTACGAGAGACCCAGTACTTC.